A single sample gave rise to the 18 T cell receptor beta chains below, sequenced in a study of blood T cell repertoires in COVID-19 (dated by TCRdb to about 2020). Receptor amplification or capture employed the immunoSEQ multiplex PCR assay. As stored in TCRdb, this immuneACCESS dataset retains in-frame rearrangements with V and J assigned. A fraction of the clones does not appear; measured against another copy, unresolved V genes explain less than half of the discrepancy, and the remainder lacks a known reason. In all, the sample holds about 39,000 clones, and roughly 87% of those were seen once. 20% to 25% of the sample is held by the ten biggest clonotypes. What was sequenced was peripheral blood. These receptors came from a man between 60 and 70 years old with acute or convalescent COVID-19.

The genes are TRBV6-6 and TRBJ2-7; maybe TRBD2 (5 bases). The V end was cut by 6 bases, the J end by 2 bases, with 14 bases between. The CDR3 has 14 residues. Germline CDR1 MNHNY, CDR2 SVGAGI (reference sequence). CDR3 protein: CASRIRTGAYEQYF. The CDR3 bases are TGTGCCAGCAGGATAAGGACTGGGGCCTACGAGCAGTACTTC.

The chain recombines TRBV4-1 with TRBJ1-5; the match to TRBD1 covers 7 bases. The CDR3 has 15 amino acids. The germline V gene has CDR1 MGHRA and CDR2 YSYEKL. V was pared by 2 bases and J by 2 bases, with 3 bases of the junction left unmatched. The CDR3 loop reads CASSQPDRGNQPQHF. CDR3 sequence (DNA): TGCGCCAGCAGCCAACCCGACAGGGGCAATCAGCCCCAGCATTTT.

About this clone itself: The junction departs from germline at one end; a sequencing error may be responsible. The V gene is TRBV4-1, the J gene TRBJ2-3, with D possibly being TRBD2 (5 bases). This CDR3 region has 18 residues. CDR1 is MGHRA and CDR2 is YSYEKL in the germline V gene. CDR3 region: CASRQGIISSPSTNTQYF. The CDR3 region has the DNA TGCGCCAGCAGACAAGGGATTATCTCTAGCCCAAGTACAAATACGCAGTATTTT.

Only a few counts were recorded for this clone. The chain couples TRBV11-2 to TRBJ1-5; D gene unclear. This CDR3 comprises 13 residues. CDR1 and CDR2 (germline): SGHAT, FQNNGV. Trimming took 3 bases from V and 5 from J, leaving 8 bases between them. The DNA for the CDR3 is TGTGCCAGCAGCTTGAACCGAGATCAGCCCCAGCATTTT. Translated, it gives CASSLNRDQPQHF.

DNA of the CDR3: TGTGCCAGTAGAACCCCCCCAGTGGCCTCTTTGGAGGAGCAGTTCTTC. This encodes CASRTPPVASLEEQFF. The chain recombines TRBV5-8 with TRBJ2-1; D uncertain. Germline CDR1 SGHTS, CDR2 YDEGEE. The CDR3 has 16 residues. V lost 8 bases, J lost 10 bases, and 28 bases lay in between. The full variable domain, completed using reference TRBV5-8 and TRBJ2-1, is EAGVTQSPTHLIKTRGQQATLRCSPISGHTSVYWYQQALGLGLQFLLWYDEGEERNRGNFPPRFSGRQFPNYSSELNVNALELEDSALYLCASRTPPVASLEEQFFGPGTRLTVL.

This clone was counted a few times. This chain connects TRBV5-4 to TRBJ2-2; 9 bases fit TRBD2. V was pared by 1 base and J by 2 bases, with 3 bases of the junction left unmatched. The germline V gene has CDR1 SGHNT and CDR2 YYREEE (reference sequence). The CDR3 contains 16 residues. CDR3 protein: CASSLRTSVNTGELFF. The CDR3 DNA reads TGTGCCAGCAGCTTGCGGACTAGCGTTAACACCGGGGAGCTGTTTTTT.

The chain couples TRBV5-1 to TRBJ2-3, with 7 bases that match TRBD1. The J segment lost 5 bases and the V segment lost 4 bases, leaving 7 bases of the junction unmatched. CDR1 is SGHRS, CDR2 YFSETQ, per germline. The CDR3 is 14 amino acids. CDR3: CASSPTGVGDTQYF. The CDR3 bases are TGCGCCAGCAGCCCAACAGGGGTGGGAGATACGCAGTATTTT.

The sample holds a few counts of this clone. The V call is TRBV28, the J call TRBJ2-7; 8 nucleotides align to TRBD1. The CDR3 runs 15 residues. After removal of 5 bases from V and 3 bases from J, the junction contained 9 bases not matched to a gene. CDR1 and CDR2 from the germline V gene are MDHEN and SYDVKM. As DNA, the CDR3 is TGTGCCAGCAGTCCCGCCAACAGGGGGATCTACGAGCAGTACGTC. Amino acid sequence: CASSPANRGIYEQYV.

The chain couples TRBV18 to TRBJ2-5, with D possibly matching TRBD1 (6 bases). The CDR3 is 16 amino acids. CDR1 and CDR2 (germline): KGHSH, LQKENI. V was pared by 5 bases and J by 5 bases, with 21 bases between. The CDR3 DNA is TGTGCCAGCTCATCACAGATGCATAGGGGGACGGAGACCCAGTACTTC. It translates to CASSSQMHRGTETQYF.

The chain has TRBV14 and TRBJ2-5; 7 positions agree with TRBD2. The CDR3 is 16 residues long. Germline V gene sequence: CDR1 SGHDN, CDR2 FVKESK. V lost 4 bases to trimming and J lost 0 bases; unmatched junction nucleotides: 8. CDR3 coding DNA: TGTGCCAGCAGCCCCTACCCCGGACTAGACCAAGAGACCCAGTACTTC. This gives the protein CASSPYPGLDQETQYF.

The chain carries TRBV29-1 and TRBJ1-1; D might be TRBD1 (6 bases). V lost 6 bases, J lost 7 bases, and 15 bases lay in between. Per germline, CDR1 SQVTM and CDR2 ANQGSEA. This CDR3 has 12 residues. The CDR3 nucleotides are TGCAGCGTGCTGGGGGGAGGGGGTGAAGCTTTCTTT. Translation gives CSVLGGGGEAFF.

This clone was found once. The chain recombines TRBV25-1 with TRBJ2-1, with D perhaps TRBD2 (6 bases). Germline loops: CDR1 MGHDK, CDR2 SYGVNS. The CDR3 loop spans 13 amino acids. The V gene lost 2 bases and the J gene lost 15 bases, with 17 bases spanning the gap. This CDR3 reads CASSEASPGSRFF. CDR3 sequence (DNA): TGTGCCAGCAGTGAAGCAAGTCCCGGGAGCCGGTTCTTC.

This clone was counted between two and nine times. This chain's CDR3 is CASSQPSTGTVTYGYTF. The CDR3 DNA is TGCGCCAGCAGCCAACCAAGTACGGGAACAGTAACTTATGGCTACACCTTC. This chain links TRBV4-3 with TRBJ1-2, with no clear D. The CDR3 is made up of 17 amino acids. V was shortened by 2 bases and J by 5 bases, with 21 bases between the two germline ends. In germline, CDR1 is LGHNA, CDR2 YSLEER.

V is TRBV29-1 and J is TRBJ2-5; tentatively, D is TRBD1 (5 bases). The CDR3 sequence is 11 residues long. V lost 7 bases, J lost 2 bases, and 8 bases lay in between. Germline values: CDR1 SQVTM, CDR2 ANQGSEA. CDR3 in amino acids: CSGGPQETQYF. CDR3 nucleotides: TGCAGCGGGGGCCCACAAGAGACCCAGTACTTC.

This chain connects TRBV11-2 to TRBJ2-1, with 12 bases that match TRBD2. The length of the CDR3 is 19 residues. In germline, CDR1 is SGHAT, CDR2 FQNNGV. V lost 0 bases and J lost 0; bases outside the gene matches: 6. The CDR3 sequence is CASSLDTTSGSPSYNEQFF. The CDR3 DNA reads TGTGCCAGCAGCTTAGATACGACTAGCGGGAGTCCCTCCTACAATGAGCAGTTCTTC.

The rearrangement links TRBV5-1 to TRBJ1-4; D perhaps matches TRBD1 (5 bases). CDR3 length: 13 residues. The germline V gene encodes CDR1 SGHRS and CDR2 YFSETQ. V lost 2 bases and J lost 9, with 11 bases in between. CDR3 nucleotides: TGCGCCAGCAGCTTAGGGGTGGAGAAAAAACTGTTTTTT. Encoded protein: CASSLGVEKKLFF.

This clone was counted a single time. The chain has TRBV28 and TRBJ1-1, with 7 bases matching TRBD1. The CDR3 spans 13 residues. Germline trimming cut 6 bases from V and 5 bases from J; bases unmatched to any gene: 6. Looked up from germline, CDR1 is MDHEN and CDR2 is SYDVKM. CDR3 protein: CASSPDRVTEAFF. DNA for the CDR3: TGTGCCAGCAGCCCCGACAGGGTGACTGAAGCTTTCTTT. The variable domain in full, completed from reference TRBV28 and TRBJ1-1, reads DVKVTQSSRYLVKRTGEKVFLECVQDMDHENMFWYRQDPGLGLRLIYFSYDVKMKEKGDIPEGYSVSREKKERFSLILESASTNQTSMYLCASSPDRVTEAFFGQGTRLTVV.

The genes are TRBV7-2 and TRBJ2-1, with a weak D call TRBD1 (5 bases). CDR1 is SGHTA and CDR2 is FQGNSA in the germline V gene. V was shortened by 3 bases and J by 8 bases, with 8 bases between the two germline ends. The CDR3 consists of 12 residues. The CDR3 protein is CASSLIRDEQFF. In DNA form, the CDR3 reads TGTGCCAGCAGCTTGATCAGGGATGAGCAGTTCTTC.